The T cell receptor beta chain described here comes from a study of CD8 T cells in Susac syndrome. The V and J ends lost 1 base and 1 base respectively, with 10 bases between them. CDR1 and CDR2 from the germline V gene are SEHNR and FQNEAQ (reference sequence). The CDR3 has 15 amino acids. An amount of RNA that ranged from about 0.45 to 1 ug was reverse transcribed with random hexamers. Multiplex immunoSEQ PCR targeted 54 Vbeta and 13 Jbeta TCR beta segments. Via MiXCR, TCRdb re-called the immunoSEQ multiplex PCR reads, giving one row per CDR3 protein. The sample lists some 80,000 distinct CDR3 sequences; about 93% were seen once. Sequencing of TCR beta was carried out in blood CD8+ and CD4+ T cells. Negative isolation yielded CD8+ and CD4+ T cells; FACS enriched TEMRA cells.

This receptor was obtained from a human donor in good health. Sequenced material: CD8+ T cells from PBMCs. This chain connects TRBV7-9 to TRBJ1-1, with D possibly being TRBD1 (5 bases). The CDR3 bases are TGTGCCAGCAGCTTAGTAGGGGACTGGAACACTGAAGCTTTCTTT. Amino acids: CASSLVGDWNTEAFF.